This TCR beta chain came from a study of blood T cell repertoires in COVID-19 (dated by TCRdb to 2018 to 2021). In terms of the full investigation: The collaborator samples originated in the United States, Italy and Spain and spanned the acute and convalescent phases of COVID-19. The prospective study material was composed of cDNA or gDNA derived from T cells, B-cell-depleted T cells, or PBMCs. The dataset comprised deeply sampled blood TCRbeta repertoires from subjects exposed to, actively infected with, or recovered from COVID-19. The repertoires were made available in a free public database intended to serve as a resource for research on the immune response to SARS-CoV-2. Samples came from the ongoing ImmuneRACE study (first 160 participants) plus 1,254 subjects from 6 global collaborators. Nearly every sample came with metadata listing a de-identified subject ID, COVID-19 status, age in years and sex. Where available, HLA class I and class II types were taken from metadata supplied by the sample provider and were not determined by assay-based typing. Broad study findings and their caveats: The quantity of clinical and demographic metadata differed by source and by participant and was supplied without curation.

Notes on this clone: Its specific antigen is unknown. Nothing much larger sits one base from this clone, and base qualities are not available.

TCRbeta CDR3 regions were amplified from genomic DNA using the immunoSEQ Assay, a bias-controlled multiplex PCR. In the authors' own workflow: The number of nucleated cells in each sample was estimated by amplification of reference gene primers within the assay. To quantify the absolute abundance of each unique TCRbeta CDR3 rearrangement, sequence reads were collapsed and filtered. For each sample, productive Simpson clonality was calculated as the square root of Simpson's diversity index across productive rearrangements. TCRdb stores this immuneACCESS table with in-frame sequences only. Part of the clones is absent; in the studies checked, under half of the shortfall reflects unresolved V genes, and no reason is known for the rest. D and trimming come from the DNA, and the V and J calls and clone size come from that table. This sample has about 280,000 clones in its table, and approximately 83% of those were observed once. The top ten hold 10% to 15% of the sample.

The CDR1 and CDR2 encoded by the germline V gene are SGHTA and FQGNSA. From the cysteine through the phenylalanine, the CDR3 covers 16 amino acids. Only the CDR3 part of the read is kept: 48 bases, read in frame from the first base. After removal of 1 base from V and 5 bases from J, the junction retains 10 bases not matched to a gene. Whole blood was collected in K2EDTA tubes by collaborating institutions according to the institutions' own protocols. For TCRbeta analysis, collaborators shipped samples as frozen whole blood, isolated PBMCs, or DNA extracted from either of those sample types. Input material: peripheral blood. The TCR comes from a human donor in a cohort sampled during active COVID-19. The chain was built from TRBV7-2 and TRBJ2-7; 8 central nucleotides agree with TRBD2. The CDR3 sequence is CASSLEKLAGVDEQYF. The DNA is TGTGCCAGCAGCTTAGAAAAGCTAGCGGGCGTGGACGAGCAGTACTTC.